These 24 T cell receptor beta chains originate from one sample sequenced in a study of preoperative IRX-2 immunotherapy in early breast cancer. This table comes from immunoSEQ multiplex PCR, and its TCRdb copy is limited to in-frame clones, with some not included. The sample includes 35,000 to 40,000 clones, 65% to 90% seen only once; the top ten take about 1.5%. Noted treatment: preoperative locoregional IRX-2 cytokine immunotherapy. The sequencing used lymph node tissue, collected after IRX-2 immunotherapy. The receptors shown here come from a human donor with breast cancer.

This sequence joins TRBV5-1 and TRBJ1-1; no reliable D call. The germline CDR1 and CDR2 sequences are SGHRS and YFSETQ. The V and J ends lost 0 bases and 0 bases respectively, with 9 bases between them. The CDR3 totals 15 residues. DNA for the CDR3: TGCGCCAGCAGCTTGGAGGCCTCCCTGAACACTGAAGCTTTCTTT. It translates to CASSLEASLNTEAFF.

The chain recombines TRBV19 with TRBJ1-2, with a tentative D call TRBD1 (5 bases). CDR3 length equals 14 residues. Per the germline V gene, CDR1 is LNHDA and CDR2 is SQIVND (reference sequence). The V and J ends lost 1 base and 4 bases respectively, with 10 bases between them. The CDR3 loop reads CASSIARDGYGYTF. In DNA form, the CDR3 reads TGTGCCAGTAGTATAGCCAGGGATGGCTATGGCTACACCTTC.

Only a few counts were recorded for this clone. The chain is built from TRBV11-3 and TRBJ2-7; tentatively, D is TRBD1 or TRBD2 (5 bases each). This CDR3 is built from 14 residues. V was cut by 5 bases and J by 4 bases, with 15 bases left in between. The germline CDR1 and CDR2 sequences are SGHNT and YENEEA. CDR3 bases: TGTGCCAGCAGCAGCCGGGACGGACAATACGAGCAGTACTTC. It specifies CASSSRDGQYEQYF.

Turning to this clone: Other DNA sequences of this sample code for an identical CDR3. This chain connects TRBV28 to TRBJ1-3, with D unresolved. CDR3 length: 13 amino acids. Trimming shortened V by 1 base and J by 0 bases, and 1 base separated the two germline ends. Germline V CDR1 and CDR2: MDHEN, SYDVKM. CDR3 in DNA: TGTGCCAGCAGTTTATCCTCTGGAAACACCATATATTTT. This codes for CASSLSSGNTIYF.

The chain carries TRBV29-1 and TRBJ1-1; 12 bases are shared with TRBD1. Germline CDR1 SQVTM, CDR2 ANQGSEA. The CDR3 has 13 residues. V shed 5 bases and J 6 bases; nucleotides not matched to a gene: 4. The CDR3: CSVPGQGASEAFF. CDR3 bases: TGCAGCGTTCCGGGACAGGGGGCCTCTGAAGCTTTCTTT.

The genes are TRBV5-1 and TRBJ2-7, with D perhaps TRBD1 or TRBD2 (5 bases each). The CDR3 consists of 14 residues. The germline CDR1 and CDR2 sequences are SGHRS and YFSETQ. V was trimmed by 4 bases and J by 0 bases, leaving 11 bases between them. Here the CDR3 DNA reads TGCGCCAGCAGCCTTTCGGGGCCCTCCTACGAGCAGTACTTC. Amino acid sequence: CASSLSGPSYEQYF.

The chain couples TRBV6-8 to TRBJ1-5; maybe TRBD1 (5 bases). With 0 bases removed from V and 1 base from J, the gap between germline ends came to 10 bases. CDR1 and CDR2 (germline): MNHGY, SAAAGT. This CDR3 is 16 amino acids long. The CDR3 sequence: CASSYSGVISNQPQHF. The CDR3 DNA follows: TGTGCCAGCAGTTACTCGGGGGTGATAAGCAATCAGCCCCAGCATTTT.

The genes are TRBV11-3 and TRBJ2-2; 9 nucleotides line up with TRBD2. Germline assignment: CDR1 SGHNT and CDR2 YENEEA. Germline trimming cut 6 bases from V and 3 bases from J; bases unmatched to any gene: 8. CDR3 length: 16 residues. CDR3 nucleotide sequence: TGTGCCAGCAGTTCCCGCGGGGGGGCAGACACCGGGGAGCTGTTTTTT. Its translation: CASSSRGGADTGELFF.

CDR3 in DNA: TGTGCCAGCAGTGCCCGAGGCCGGGGCCTTCGGGGCTATGGCTACACCTTC. It encodes CASSARGRGLRGYGYTF. The chain recombines TRBV6-8 with TRBJ1-2; weak D call: TRBD1 (5 bases). The CDR3 is 17 amino acids. Germline CDR1 and CDR2: MNHGY and SAAAGT. Trimming stripped 5 bases from V and 4 bases from J, with 23 bases between.

The chain is built from TRBV30 and TRBJ2-3; possibly TRBD2 for D (5 bases). V shed 7 bases and J shed 5 bases, with 16 bases lying between them. The CDR3 loop spans 13 amino acids. Germline CDR1 and CDR2: GTSNPN and SVGIG (reference sequence). The CDR3 loop reads CAYEGASKDTQYF. DNA of the CDR3: TGTGCCTATGAGGGAGCGAGTAAAGATACGCAGTATTTT.

This clone was seen once. The genes are TRBV11-3 and TRBJ1-1; TRBD1 might be the D (6 bases). The V end lost 6 bases, the J end lost 1 base, and 12 bases lay between the germline ends. CDR3 length: 14 amino acids. CDR1 is SGHNT and CDR2 is YENEEA in the germline V gene. Here the CDR3 DNA reads TGTGCCAGCAGTTACGCAGGGGAGAACACTGAAGCTTTCTTT. Its translation is CASSYAGENTEAFF.

The chain has TRBV2 and TRBJ2-5; D is perhaps TRBD1 (6 bases). The CDR3 contains 12 residues. Germline CDR1 and CDR2: SNHLY and FYNNEI. The V gene lost 7 bases and the J gene lost 9 bases, with 15 bases spanning the gap. The DNA of the CDR3 is TGTGCCAGCAAATCACAGGGAATAGCCCAGTACTTC. Encoded protein: CASKSQGIAQYF.

This chain joins TRBV30 and TRBJ1-4; D remains unclear. Germline-derived CDR1 and CDR2 are GTSNPN and SVGIG (reference sequence). V lost 3 bases and J lost 4, with 12 bases in between. The CDR3 extends over 14 amino acids. For the CDR3, the DNA is TGTGCCTGGAGCCTCGGACGGGTTAATGAAAAACTGTTTTTT. It encodes CAWSLGRVNEKLFF.

This sequence joins TRBV6-8 and TRBJ1-6, with unresolved D. The CDR3 sequence is 16 residues long. Germline assignment: CDR1 MNHGY and CDR2 SAAAGT. Between the trimmed V and J ends, which lost 2 bases and 5 bases, there was a span of 13 bases. CDR3 DNA: TGTGCCAGCAGTTACATCTCCGTTTCCAATAATTCACCCCTCCACTTT. Its protein is CASSYISVSNNSPLHF.

This chain connects TRBV29-1 to TRBJ2-7; TRBD1 matches 7 bases. The junction had 8 bases not matched to a gene; V was cut back by 1 base and J by 2 bases. The germline V gene has CDR1 SQVTM and CDR2 ANQGSEA. The CDR3 loop spans 15 amino acids. The CDR3 DNA sequence: TGCAGCGTTGAAGCCACAGGGGTGGCCGCCTACGAGCAGTACTTC. It codes for CSVEATGVAAYEQYF.

The chain carries TRBV29-1 and TRBJ1-2; 7 nucleotides align to TRBD1. CDR3 length: 13 amino acids. Germline CDR1 is SQVTM and CDR2 is ANQGSEA. After removal of 6 bases from V and 5 bases from J, the junction contained 9 bases not matched to a gene. DNA for the CDR3: TGCAGCGTGGGGCAGGGGGATCGGTATGGCTACACCTTC. Protein sequence: CSVGQGDRYGYTF.

This chain joins TRBV11-3 and TRBJ1-6, with 8 nucleotides matching TRBD1. This CDR3 region has 16 residues. V lost 6 bases and J lost 8; bases outside the gene matches: 12. Germline CDR1 is SGHNT and CDR2 is YENEEA. The DNA for the CDR3 is TGTGCCAGCAGGTCCCTACAGGGGGGCGTCGATTCACCCCTCCACTTT. It is translated as CASRSLQGGVDSPLHF.

This clone has only one observation. The DNA for the CDR3 is TGCGCCAGCAGCGTTGACCCACCGGGCTATGGCTACACCTTC. Its translation is CASSVDPPGYGYTF. V gene TRBV5-1 combines with J gene TRBJ1-2, with D unclear. CDR1 is SGHRS, CDR2 YFSETQ, per germline. V dropped 4 bases and J dropped 4 bases, with 14 bases sitting between them. The CDR3 has 14 amino acids.

The chain combines TRBV14 with TRBJ2-7, with no clear D. Trimming stripped 4 bases from V and 4 bases from J, with 11 bases between. Germline CDR1 and CDR2: SGHDN and FVKESK. The CDR3 extends over 13 amino acids. CDR3 sequence (DNA): TGTGCCAGCAGCCCGACATCTCAATACGAGCAGTACTTC. Translated, it gives CASSPTSQYEQYF.

The chain recombines TRBV6-8 with TRBJ1-2, with D possibly being TRBD1 (5 bases). Germline V CDR1 and CDR2: MNHGY, SAAAGT. The CDR3 is made up of 13 amino acids. The germline V and J ends were trimmed by 5 bases and 7 bases, with 14 bases remaining between them. The CDR3 is CASSAPRGSGYTF. CDR3 nucleotide sequence: TGTGCCAGCAGTGCCCCCCGGGGGTCTGGCTACACCTTC.

V and J are TRBV19 and TRBJ2-3; D uncertain. Germline values: CDR1 LNHDA, CDR2 SQIVND (reference sequence). The CDR3 covers 16 residues. Trimming took 3 bases from V and 2 from J, leaving 15 bases between them. The DNA of the CDR3 is TGTGCCAGTAGTATGGGTCCGGGTCTGGACACAGATACGCAGTATTTT. Its protein is CASSMGPGLDTDTQYF.

This clone turned up a few times. The rearrangement links TRBV11-3 to TRBJ1-5; 7 bases match TRBD1. This CDR3 spans 15 amino acids. Germline V gives CDR1 SGHNT, CDR2 YENEEA. With 6 bases clipped from V and 4 bases from J, the junction kept 9 bases outside the gene matches. The DNA of the CDR3 is TGTGCCAGCAGTGACACGACAGGGTGGAATCAGCCCCAGCATTTT. This encodes CASSDTTGWNQPQHF.

This clone was observed a few times. V and J are TRBV12-5 and TRBJ2-1, with D perhaps TRBD1 (5 bases). The CDR3 contains 15 residues. Germline lookup yields CDR1 LGHNT and CDR2 FRNRAP. V was cut by 0 bases and J by 5 bases, with 11 bases left in between. The CDR3 loop is CASGLVQGDHNEQFF. The CDR3 nucleotides are TGTGCTAGTGGTTTGGTCCAGGGTGACCACAATGAGCAGTTCTTC.

The genes are TRBV15 and TRBJ2-7, with a weak D call TRBD1 (5 bases). The V end was cut by 0 bases, the J end by 2 bases, with 14 bases between. Germline-derived CDR1 and CDR2 are LNHNV and YYDKDF (reference sequence). The CDR3 runs to 16 residues. The DNA of the CDR3 is TGTGCCACCAGCAGAGAGGGCAGGGCGTTAACCTACGAGCAGTACTTC. It yields the protein CATSREGRALTYEQYF.